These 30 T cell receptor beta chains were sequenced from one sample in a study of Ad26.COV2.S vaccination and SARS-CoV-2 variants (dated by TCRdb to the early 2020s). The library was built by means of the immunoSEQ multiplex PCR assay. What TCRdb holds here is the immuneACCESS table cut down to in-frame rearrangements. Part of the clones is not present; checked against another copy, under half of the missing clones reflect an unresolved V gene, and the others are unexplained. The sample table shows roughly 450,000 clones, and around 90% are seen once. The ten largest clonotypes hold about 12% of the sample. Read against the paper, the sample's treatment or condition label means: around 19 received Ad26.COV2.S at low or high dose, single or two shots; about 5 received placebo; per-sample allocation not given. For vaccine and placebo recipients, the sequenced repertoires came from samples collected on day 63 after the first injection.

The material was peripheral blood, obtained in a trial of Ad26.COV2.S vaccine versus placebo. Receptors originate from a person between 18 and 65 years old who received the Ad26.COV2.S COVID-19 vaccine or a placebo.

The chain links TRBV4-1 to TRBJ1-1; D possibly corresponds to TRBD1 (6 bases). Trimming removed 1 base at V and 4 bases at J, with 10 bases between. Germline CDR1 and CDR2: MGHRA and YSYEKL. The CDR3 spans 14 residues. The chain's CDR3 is CASSQGTGSTEAFF. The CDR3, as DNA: TGCGCCAGCAGCCAAGGTACAGGGTCCACTGAAGCTTTCTTT.

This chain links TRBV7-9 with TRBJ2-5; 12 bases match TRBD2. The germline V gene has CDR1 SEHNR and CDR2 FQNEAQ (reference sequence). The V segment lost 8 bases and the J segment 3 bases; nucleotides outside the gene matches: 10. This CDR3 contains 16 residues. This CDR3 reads CASGPRTSGIEETQYF. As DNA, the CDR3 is TGTGCCAGCGGCCCCAGGACTAGCGGGATTGAAGAGACCCAGTACTTC.

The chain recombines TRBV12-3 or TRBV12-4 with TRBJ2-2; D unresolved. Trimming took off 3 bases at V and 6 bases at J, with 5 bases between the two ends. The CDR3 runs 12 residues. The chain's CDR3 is CASSFLAGELFF. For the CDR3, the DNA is TGTGCCAGCAGTTTCCTGGCCGGGGAGCTGTTTTTT.

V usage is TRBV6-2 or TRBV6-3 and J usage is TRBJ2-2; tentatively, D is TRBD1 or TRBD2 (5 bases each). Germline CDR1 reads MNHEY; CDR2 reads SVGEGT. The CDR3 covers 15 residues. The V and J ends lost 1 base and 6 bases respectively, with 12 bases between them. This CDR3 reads CASSYWPGSAGELFF. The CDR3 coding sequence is TGTGCCAGCAGTTACTGGCCAGGGAGCGCCGGGGAGCTGTTTTTT.

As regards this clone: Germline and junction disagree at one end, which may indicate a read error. The CDR3 DNA sequence: TGTGCCTGGAGTGTGGGGAGAACTAGCGGGAGGTTAGAAATCCTCTTC. Protein product: CAWSVGRTSGRLEILF. The V call is TRBV30, the J call TRBJ2-7; 12 bases fit TRBD2. CDR1 GTSNPN and CDR2 SVGIG come from the germline V gene (reference sequence). The CDR3 covers 16 residues.

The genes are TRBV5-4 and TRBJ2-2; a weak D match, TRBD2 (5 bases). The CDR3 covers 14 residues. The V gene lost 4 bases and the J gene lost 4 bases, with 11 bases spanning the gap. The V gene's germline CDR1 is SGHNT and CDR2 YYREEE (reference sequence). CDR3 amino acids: CASSLDEGTGELFF. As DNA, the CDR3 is TGTGCCAGCAGCCTCGACGAGGGCACCGGGGAGCTGTTTTTT.

The CDR3 DNA follows: TGTGCCAGCTCACCTCCGGGACCACCTGCAGATACGCAGTATTTT. Translated: CASSPPGPPADTQYF. The V call is TRBV18, the J call TRBJ2-3; the D gene could be TRBD1 or TRBD2 (5 bases each). The CDR3 sequence is 15 residues long. Germline-derived CDR1 and CDR2 are KGHSH and LQKENI. The V and J ends lost 3 bases and 4 bases respectively, with 14 bases between them.

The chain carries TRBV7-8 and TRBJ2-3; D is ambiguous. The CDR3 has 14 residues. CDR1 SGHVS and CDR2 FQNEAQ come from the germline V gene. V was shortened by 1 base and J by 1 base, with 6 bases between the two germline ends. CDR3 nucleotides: TGTGCCAGCAGCTTAGATGCTGGCACAGATACGCAGTATTTT. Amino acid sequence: CASSLDAGTDTQYF.

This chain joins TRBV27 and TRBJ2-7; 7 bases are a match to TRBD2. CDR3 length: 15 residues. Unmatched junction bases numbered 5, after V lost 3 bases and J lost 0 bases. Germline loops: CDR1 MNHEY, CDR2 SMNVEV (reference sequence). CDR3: CASSLSSGDSYEQYF. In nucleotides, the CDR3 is TGTGCCAGCAGTTTGTCGAGCGGGGACTCCTACGAGCAGTACTTC.

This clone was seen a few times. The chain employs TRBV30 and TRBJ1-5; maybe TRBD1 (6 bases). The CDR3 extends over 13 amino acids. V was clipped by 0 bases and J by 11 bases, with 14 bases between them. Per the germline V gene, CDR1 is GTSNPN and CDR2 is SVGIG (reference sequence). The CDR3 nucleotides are TGTGCCTGGAGTGTGGCGAGGGCAGGGGCCCAGCATTTT. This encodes CAWSVARAGAQHF. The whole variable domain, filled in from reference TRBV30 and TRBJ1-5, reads SQTIHQWPATLVQPVGSPLSLECTVEGTSNPNLYWYRQAAGRGLQLLFYSVGIGQISSEVPQNLSASRPQDRQFILSSKKLLLSDSGFYLCAWSVARAGAQHFGDGTRLSIL.

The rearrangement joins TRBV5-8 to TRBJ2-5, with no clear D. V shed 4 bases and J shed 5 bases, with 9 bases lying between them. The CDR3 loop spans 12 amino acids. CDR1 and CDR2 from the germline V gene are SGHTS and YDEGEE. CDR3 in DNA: TGTGCCAGCAGCCTCCTTACCGAGACCCAGTACTTC. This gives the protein CASSLLTETQYF.

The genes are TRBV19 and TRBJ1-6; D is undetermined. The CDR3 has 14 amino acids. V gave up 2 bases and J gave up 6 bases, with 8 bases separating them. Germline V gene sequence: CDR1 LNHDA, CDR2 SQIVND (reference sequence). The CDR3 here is CASSIQEINSPLHF. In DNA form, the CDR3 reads TGTGCCAGTAGTATACAGGAGATTAATTCACCCCTCCACTTT.

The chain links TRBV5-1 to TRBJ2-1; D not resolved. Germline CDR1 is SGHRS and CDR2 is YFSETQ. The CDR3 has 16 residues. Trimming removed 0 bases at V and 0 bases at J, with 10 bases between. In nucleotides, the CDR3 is TGCGCCAGCAGCTTGGATCCGTTTACCTCCTACAATGAGCAGTTCTTC. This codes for CASSLDPFTSYNEQFF.

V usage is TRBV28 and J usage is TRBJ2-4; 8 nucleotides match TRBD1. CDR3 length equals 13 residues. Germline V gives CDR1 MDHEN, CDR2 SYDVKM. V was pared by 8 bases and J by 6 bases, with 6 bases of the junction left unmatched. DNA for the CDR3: TGTGCCAGCGCTGCAACAGGGGGAAACATTCAGTACTTC. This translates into CASAATGGNIQYF.

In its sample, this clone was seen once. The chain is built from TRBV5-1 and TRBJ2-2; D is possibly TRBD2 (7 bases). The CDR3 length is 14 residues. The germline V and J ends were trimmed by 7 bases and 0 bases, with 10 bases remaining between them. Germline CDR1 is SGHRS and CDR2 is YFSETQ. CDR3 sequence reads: CASRGATNTGELFF. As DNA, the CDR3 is TGCGCCAGCCGGGGGGCAACGAACACCGGGGAGCTGTTTTTT.

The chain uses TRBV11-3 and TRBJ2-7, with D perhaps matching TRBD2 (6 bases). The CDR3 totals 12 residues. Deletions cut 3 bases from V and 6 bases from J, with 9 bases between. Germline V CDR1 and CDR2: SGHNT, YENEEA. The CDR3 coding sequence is TGTGCCAGCAGCTTCGGGAGTTCCGAGCAGTACTTC. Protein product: CASSFGSSEQYF.

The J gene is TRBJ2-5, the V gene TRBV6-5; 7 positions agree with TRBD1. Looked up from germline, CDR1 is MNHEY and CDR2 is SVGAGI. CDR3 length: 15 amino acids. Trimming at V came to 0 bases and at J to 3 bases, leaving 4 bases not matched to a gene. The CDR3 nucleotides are TGTGCCAGCAGTTACTCAGCGACAGGGAAAGAGACCCAGTACTTC. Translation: CASSYSATGKETQYF.

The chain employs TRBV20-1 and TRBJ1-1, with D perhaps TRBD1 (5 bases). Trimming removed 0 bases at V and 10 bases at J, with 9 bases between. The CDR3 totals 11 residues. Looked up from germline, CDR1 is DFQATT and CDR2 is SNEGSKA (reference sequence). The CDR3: CSAREGDRAFF. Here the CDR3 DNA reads TGCAGTGCTAGAGAAGGGGATAGAGCTTTCTTT.

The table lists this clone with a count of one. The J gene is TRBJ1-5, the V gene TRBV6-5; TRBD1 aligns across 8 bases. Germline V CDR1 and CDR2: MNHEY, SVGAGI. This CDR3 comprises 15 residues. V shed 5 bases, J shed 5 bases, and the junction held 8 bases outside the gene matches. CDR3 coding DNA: TGTGCCAGCAGTCGAACAGGGGGACGCGATCAGCCCCAGCATTTT. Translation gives CASSRTGGRDQPQHF.

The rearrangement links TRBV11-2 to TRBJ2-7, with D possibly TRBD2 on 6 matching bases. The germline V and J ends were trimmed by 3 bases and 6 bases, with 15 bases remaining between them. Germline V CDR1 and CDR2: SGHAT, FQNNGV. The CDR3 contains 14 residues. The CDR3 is CASSFGGLNSEQYF. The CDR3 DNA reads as TGTGCCAGCAGCTTCGGGGGACTTAACTCCGAGCAGTACTTC.

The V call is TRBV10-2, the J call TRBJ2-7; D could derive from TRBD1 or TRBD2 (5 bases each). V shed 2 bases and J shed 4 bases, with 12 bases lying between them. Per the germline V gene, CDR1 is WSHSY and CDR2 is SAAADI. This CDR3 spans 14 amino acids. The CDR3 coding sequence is TGCGCCAGCAGTGAGCCAGGGACGGCATACGAGCAGTACTTC. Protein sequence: CASSEPGTAYEQYF.

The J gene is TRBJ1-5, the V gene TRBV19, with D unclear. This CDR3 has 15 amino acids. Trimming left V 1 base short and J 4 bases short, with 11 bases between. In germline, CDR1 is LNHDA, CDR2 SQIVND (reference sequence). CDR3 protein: CASSIAGASNQPQHF. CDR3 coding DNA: TGTGCCAGTAGTATAGCGGGCGCTAGTAATCAGCCCCAGCATTTT.

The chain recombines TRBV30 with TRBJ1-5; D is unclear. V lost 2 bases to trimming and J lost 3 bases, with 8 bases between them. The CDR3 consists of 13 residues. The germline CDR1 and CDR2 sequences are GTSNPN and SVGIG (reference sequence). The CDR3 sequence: CAWSYGPNQPQHF. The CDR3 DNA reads TGTGCCTGGAGTTACGGCCCCAATCAGCCCCAGCATTTT.

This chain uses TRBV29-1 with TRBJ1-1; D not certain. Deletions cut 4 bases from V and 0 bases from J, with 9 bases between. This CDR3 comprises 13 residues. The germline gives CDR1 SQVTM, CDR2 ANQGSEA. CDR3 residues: CSVARQMNTEAFF. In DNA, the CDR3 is TGCAGCGTTGCTAGACAAATGAACACTGAAGCTTTCTTT.

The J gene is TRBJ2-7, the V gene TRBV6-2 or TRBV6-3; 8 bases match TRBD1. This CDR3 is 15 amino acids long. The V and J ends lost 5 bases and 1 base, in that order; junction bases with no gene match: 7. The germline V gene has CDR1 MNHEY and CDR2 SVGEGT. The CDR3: CASSHHGQGSYEQYF. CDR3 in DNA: TGTGCCAGCAGTCACCATGGACAGGGATCCTACGAGCAGTACTTC.

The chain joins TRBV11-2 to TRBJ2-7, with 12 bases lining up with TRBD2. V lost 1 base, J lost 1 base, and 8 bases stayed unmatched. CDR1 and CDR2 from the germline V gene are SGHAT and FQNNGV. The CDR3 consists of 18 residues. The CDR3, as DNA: TGTGCCAGCAGCTTAGGCCCGGGACTAGCGGGTAGATCCTACGAGCAGTACTTC. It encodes CASSLGPGLAGRSYEQYF.

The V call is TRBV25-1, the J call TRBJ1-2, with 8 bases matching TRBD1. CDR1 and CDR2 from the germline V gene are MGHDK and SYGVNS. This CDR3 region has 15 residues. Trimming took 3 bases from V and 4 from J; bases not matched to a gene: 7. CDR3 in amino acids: CASSEPTGDLYGYTF. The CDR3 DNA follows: TGTGCCAGCAGTGAGCCGACAGGGGACCTCTATGGCTACACCTTC.

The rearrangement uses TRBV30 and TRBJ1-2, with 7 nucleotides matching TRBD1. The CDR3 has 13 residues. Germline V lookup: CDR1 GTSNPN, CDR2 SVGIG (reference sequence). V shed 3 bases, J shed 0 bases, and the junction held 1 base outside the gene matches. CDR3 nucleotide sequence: TGTGCCTGGAGGGACAGGACTAACTATGGCTACACCTTC. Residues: CAWRDRTNYGYTF.

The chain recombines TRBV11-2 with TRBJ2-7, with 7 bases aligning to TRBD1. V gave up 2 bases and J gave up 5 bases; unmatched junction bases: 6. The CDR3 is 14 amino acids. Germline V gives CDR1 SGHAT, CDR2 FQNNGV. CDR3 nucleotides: TGTGCCAGCAGCTTAACCGGGACAGAAGACGAGCAGTACTTC. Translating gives CASSLTGTEDEQYF.

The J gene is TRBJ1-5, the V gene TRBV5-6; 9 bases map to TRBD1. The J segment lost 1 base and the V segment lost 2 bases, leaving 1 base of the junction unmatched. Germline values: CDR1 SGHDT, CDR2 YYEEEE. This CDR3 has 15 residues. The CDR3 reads CASSLQGASNQPQHF. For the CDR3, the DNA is TGTGCCAGCAGCTTACAGGGGGCGAGCAATCAGCCCCAGCATTTT.